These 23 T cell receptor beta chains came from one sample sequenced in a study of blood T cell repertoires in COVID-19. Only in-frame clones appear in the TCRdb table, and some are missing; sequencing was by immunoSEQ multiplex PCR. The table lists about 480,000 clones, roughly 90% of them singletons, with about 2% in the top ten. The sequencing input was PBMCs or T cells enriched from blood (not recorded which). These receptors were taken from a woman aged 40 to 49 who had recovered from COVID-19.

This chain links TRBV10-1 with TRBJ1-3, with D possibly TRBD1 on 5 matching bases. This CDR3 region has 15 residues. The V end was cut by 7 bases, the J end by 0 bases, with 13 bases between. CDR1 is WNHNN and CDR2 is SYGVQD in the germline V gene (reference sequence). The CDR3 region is CASTGARNSGNTIYF. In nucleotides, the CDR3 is TGCGCCAGCACTGGGGCACGGAACTCTGGAAACACCATATATTTT.

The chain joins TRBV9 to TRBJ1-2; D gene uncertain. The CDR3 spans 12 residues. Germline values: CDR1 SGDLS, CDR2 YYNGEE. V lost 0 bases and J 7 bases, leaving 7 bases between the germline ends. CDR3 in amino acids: CASSVVTGGYTF. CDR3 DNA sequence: TGTGCCAGCAGCGTAGTAACGGGTGGCTACACCTTC.

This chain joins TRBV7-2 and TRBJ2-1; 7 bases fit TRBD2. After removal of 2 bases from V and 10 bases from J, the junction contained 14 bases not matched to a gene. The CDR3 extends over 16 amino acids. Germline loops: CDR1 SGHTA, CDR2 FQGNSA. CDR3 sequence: CASSLLTGRALKEQFF. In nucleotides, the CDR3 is TGTGCCAGCAGCTTATTAACTGGGAGGGCCTTGAAGGAGCAGTTCTTC.

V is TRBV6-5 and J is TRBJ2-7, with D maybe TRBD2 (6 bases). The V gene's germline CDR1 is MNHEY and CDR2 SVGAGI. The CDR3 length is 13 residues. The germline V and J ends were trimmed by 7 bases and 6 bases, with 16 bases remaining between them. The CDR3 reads CASTRLAPSEQYF. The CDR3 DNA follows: TGTGCCAGCACGAGGCTAGCGCCCTCCGAGCAGTACTTC.

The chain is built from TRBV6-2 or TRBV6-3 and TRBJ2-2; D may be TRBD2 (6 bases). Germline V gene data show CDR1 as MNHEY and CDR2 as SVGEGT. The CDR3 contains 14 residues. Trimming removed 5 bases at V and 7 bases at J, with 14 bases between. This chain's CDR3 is CASSPERGLGELFF. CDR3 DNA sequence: TGTGCCAGCAGTCCCGAGAGGGGACTCGGGGAGCTGTTTTTT.

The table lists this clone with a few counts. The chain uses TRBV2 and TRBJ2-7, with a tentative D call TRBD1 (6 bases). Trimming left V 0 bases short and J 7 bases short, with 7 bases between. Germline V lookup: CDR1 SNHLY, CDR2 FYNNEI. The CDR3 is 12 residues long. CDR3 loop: CASSEARGEQYF. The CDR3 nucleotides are TGTGCCAGCAGTGAAGCGAGGGGGGAGCAGTACTTC.

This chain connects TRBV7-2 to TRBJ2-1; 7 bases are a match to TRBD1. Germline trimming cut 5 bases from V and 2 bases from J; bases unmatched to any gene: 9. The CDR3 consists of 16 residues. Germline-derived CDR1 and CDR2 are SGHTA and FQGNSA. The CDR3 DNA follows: TGTGCCAGCAGCCTAGACAGGGATCCGCCCTACAATGAGCAGTTCTTC. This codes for CASSLDRDPPYNEQFF.

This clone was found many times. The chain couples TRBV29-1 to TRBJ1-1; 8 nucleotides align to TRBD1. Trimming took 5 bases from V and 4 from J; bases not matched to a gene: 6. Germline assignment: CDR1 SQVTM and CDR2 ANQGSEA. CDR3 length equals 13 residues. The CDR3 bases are TGCAGCGTTTTTGCCGGACAGGGCACTGAAGCTTTCTTT. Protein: CSVFAGQGTEAFF.

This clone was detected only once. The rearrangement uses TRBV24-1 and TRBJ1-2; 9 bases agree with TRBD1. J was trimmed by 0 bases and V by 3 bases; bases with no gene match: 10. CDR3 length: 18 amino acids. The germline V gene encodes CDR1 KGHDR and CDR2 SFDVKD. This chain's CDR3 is CATSDQRTGDTSNYGYTF. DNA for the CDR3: TGTGCCACCAGTGATCAAAGGACAGGGGATACCTCTAACTATGGCTACACCTTC.

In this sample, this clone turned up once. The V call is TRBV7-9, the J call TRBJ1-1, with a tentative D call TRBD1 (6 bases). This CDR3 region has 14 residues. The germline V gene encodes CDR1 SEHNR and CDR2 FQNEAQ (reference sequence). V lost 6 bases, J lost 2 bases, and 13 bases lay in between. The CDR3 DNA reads TGTGCCAGCAGTCAAAGGGGGGGAAACACTGAAGCTTTCTTT. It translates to CASSQRGGNTEAFF.

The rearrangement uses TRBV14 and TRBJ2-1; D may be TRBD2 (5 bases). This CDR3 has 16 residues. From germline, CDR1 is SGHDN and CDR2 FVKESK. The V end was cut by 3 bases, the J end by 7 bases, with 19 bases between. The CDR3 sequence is CASSQSTNAGINEQFF. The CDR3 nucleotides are TGTGCCAGCAGCCAGTCTACTAACGCGGGTATTAATGAGCAGTTCTTC.

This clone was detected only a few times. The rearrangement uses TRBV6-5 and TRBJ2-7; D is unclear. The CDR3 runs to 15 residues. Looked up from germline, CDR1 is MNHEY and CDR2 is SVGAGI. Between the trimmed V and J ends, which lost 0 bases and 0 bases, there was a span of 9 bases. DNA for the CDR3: TGTGCCAGCAGTTACTCGTTACAATCCTCCTACGAGCAGTACTTC. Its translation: CASSYSLQSSYEQYF.

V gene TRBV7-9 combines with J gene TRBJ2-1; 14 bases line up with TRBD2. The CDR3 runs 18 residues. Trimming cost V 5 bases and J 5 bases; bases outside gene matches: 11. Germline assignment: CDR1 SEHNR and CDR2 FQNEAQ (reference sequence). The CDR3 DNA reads TGTGCCAGCAGCCGCAGAGGACTAGCGGGAGGAGGGCACAATGAGCAGTTCTTC. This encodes CASSRRGLAGGGHNEQFF.

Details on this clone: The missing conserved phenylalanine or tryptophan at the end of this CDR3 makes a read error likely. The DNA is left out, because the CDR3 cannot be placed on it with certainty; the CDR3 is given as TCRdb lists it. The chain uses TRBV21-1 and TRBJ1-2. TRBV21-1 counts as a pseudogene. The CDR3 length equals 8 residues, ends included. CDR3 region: CASSPLLT.

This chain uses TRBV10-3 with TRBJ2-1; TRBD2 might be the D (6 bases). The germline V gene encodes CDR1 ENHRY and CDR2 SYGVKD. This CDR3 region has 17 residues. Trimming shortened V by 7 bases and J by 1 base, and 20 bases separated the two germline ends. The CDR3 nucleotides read TGTGCCATCACTGGAGAGAACGGGAGTCAGTCCTACAATGAGCAGTTCTTC. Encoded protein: CAITGENGSQSYNEQFF.

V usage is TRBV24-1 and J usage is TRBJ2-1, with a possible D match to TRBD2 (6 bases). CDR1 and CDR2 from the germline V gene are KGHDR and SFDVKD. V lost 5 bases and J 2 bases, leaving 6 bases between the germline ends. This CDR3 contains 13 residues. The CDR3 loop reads CATSGGAYNEQFF. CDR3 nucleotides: TGTGCCACCAGTGGGGGGGCCTACAATGAGCAGTTCTTC.

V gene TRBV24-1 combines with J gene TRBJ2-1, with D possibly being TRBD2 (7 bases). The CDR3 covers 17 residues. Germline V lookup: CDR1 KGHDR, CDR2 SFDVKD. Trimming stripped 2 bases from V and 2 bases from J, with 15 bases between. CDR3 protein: CATSDSIGEGAYNEQFF. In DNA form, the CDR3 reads TGTGCCACCAGTGATTCGATCGGGGAGGGGGCCTACAATGAGCAGTTCTTC.

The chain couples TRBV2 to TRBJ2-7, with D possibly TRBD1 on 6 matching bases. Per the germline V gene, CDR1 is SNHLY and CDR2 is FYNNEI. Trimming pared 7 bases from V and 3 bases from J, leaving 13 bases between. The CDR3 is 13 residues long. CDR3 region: CASKRRGFYEQYF. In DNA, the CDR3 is TGTGCCAGCAAACGCAGGGGTTTCTACGAGCAGTACTTC.

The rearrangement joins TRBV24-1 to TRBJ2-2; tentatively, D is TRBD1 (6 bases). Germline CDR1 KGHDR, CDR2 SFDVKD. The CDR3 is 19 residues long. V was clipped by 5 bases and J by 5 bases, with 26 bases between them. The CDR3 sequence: CATSAPLRDTFSGTGELFF. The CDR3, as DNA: TGTGCCACCAGTGCACCCCTCCGGGACACTTTTTCGGGGACCGGGGAGCTGTTTTTT.

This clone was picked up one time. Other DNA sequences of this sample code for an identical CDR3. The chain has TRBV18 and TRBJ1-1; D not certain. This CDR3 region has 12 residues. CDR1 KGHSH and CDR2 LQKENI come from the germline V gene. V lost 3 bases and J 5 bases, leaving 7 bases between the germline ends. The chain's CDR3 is CASSPRETEAFF. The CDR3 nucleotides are TGTGCCAGCTCACCGCGGGAGACTGAAGCTTTCTTT.

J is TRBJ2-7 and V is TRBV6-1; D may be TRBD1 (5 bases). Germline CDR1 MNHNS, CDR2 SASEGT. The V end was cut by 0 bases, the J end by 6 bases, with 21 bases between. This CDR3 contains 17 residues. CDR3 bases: TGTGCCAGCAGTGAAGCGCTTTTCTCAGGGTCGCCGGGCGAGCAGTACTTC. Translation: CASSEALFSGSPGEQYF.

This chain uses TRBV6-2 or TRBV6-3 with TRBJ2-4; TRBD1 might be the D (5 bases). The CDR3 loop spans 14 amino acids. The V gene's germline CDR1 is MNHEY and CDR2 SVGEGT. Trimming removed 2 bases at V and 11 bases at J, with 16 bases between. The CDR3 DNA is TGTGCCAGCAGTTACAGTACAGGCCTCCCCGTTCAGTACTTC. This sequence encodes CASSYSTGLPVQYF.

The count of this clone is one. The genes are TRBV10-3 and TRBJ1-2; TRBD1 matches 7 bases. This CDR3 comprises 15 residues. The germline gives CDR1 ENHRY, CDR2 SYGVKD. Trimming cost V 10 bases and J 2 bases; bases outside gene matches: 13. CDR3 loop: CATHKRQGENYGYTF. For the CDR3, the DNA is TGTGCCACCCATAAGAGACAGGGCGAAAACTATGGCTACACCTTC.